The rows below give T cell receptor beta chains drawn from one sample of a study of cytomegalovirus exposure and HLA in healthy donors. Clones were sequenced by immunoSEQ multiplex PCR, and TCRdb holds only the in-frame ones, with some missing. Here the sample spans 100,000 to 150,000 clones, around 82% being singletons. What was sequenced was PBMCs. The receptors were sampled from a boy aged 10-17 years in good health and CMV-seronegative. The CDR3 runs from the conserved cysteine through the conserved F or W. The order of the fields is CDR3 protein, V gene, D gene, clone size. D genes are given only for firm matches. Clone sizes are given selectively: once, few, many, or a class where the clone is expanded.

CASSPSGGGEGYTF	TRBV9	.	.
CASSQQTARYEQYF	TRBV4-3	.	.
CASRLPGQGHREQYF	TRBV12-2	.	.
CASSQDRTSGVSEQYF	TRBV4-2	TRBD2	.
CASSPPGSRDNQPQHF	TRBV18	.	.
CSVDGVTEAFF	TRBV29-1	.	.
CASIRGQNNEQFF	TRBV6-1	.	.
CASSQDQPGRNSPLHF	TRBV14	.	once
CASSQTPTANTEAFF	TRBV4-3	.	.
CASSQDLQGDTNYGYTF	TRBV4-3	.	.
CASSQTGGGNQPQHF	TRBV14	TRBD1	.
CASSLDRANSPLHF	TRBV11-1	.	once
CAWSVGDTGEQYF	TRBV30	.	.
CASSGDRGAGTEAFF	TRBV9	TRBD1	.
CASSVRTGGEATQYF	TRBV7-2	.	.
CASSADREGRQPQHF	TRBV19	TRBD1	.
CASSSVLAGEQFF	TRBV5-1	TRBD2	.
CASSWESSYNEQFF	TRBV6-6	.	.
CASSQSRAGHTDTQYF	TRBV4-1	.	.
CASSLLATKETQYF	TRBV5-1	.	.
CASSLIRGPQHF	TRBV7-2	.	.
CASSYNYEQYF	TRBV27	.	.
CASSESLAGGFYNEQFF	TRBV2	TRBD2	once
CASSLTGIGETQYF	TRBV5-1	.	.
CASSEHRVEQYF	TRBV6-1	.	.
CASSPVRGGQETQYF	TRBV9	.	.
CASSLFGRGSTNEKLFF	TRBV7-8	.	.
CASGLVRGSASPGELFF	TRBV12-5	.	.
CASSQVLGVSGNTIYF	TRBV14	.	.
CASSLAGTGYGYTF	TRBV5-4	.	.
CASSLVLSDTQYF	TRBV11-2	.	.
CASSFGGDTQYF	TRBV7-2	.	.
CASSNSGRAADIQYF	TRBV7-3	TRBD2	once
CASSDSTGGGTGELFF	TRBV2	TRBD1	.
CASSLTGYVNTGELFF	TRBV5-1	.	.
CASSAQAGGPRTQYF	TRBV9	TRBD2	.
CASSSSSLGPQRSTDTQYF	TRBV7-6	.	.
CSVEGDNQPQHF	TRBV29-1	.	.
CAWSQTLAKNIQYF	TRBV30	.	.
CASSSGIRPYEQYF	TRBV7-2	.	.
CASSLAKEDRWNDGGYTF	TRBV5-1	TRBD1	once